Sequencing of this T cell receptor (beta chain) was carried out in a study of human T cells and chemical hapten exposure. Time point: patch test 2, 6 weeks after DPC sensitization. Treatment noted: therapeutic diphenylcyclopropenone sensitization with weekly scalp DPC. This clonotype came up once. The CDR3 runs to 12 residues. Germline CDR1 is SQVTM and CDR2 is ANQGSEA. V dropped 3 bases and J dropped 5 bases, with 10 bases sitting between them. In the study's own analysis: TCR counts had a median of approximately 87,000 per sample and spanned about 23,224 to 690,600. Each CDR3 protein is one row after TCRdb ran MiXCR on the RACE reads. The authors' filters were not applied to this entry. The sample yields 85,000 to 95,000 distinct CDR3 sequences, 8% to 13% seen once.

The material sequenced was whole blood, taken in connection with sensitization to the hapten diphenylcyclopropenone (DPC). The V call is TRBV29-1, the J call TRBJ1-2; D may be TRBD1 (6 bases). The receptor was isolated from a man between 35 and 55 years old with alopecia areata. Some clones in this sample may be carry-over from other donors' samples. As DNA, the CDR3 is TGCAGCGTTGATATGGGGACATATGGCTACACCTTC. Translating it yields CSVDMGTYGYTF.